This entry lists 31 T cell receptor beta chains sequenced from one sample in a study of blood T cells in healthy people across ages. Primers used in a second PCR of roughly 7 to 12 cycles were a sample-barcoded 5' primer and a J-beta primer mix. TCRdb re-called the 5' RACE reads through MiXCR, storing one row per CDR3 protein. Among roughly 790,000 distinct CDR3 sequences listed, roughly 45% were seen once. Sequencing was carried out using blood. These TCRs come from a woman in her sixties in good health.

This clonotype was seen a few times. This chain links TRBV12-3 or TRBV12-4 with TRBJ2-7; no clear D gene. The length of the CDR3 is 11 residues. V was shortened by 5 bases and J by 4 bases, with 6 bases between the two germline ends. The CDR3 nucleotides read TGTGCCAGCAGTGGCCAGTACGAGCAGTACTTC. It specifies CASSGQYEQYF.

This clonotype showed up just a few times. For the CDR3, the DNA is TGTGCCAGCAGCCCTCCAGGGGATGTTGCCAACCTCTATGGCTACACCTTC. This gives the protein CASSPPGDVANLYGYTF. The chain joins TRBV25-1 to TRBJ1-2; a weak D match, TRBD1 (6 bases). The CDR3 has 17 amino acids. Germline V gives CDR1 MGHDK, CDR2 SYGVNS. The V and J ends lost 6 bases and 4 bases respectively, with 24 bases between them.

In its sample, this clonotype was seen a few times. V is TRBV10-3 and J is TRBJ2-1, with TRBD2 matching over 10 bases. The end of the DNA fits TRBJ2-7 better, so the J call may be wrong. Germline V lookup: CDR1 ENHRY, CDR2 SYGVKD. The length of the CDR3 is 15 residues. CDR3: CAIREAGGPYNEQYF. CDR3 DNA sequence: TGTGCCATCAGGGAAGCGGGGGGGCCCTACAATGAGCAGTACTTC.

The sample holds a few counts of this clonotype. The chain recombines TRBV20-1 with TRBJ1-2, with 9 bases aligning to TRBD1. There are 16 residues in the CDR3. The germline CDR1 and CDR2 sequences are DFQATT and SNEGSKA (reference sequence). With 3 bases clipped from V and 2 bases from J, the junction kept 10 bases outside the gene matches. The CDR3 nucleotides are TGCAGTGCTAGGGGGGCACAGGGGGCAGGGAACTATGGCTACACCTTC. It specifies CSARGAQGAGNYGYTF.

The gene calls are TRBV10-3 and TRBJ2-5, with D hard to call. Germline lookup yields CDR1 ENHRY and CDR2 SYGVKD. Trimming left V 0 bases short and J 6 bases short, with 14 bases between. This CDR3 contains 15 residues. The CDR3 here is CAISESRGSSQTQYF. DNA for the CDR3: TGTGCCATCAGTGAGTCGAGAGGTAGCTCTCAGACCCAGTACTTC.

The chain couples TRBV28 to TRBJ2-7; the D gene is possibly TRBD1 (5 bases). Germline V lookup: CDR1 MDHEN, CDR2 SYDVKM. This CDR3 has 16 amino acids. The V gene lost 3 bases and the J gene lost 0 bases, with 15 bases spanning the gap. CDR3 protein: CASSFLWGINSYEQYF. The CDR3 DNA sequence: TGTGCCAGCAGTTTTCTATGGGGCATAAACTCCTACGAGCAGTACTTC.

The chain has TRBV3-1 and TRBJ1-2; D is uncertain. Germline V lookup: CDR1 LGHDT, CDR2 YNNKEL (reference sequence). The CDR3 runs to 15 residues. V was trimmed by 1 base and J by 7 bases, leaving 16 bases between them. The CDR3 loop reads CASSQVAMVDCGYTF. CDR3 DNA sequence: TGTGCCAGCAGCCAAGTAGCGATGGTGGACTGTGGCTACACCTTC.

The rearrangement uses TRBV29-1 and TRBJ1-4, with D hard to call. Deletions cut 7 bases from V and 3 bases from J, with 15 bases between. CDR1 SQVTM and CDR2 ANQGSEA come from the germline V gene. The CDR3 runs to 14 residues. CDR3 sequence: CSASGPRSNEKLFF. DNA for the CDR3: TGCAGCGCAAGCGGGCCTCGATCTAATGAAAAACTGTTTTTT. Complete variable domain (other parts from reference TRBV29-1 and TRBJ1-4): SAVISQKPSRDICQRGTSLTIQCQVDSQVTMMFWYRQQPGQSLTLIATANQGSEATYESGFVIDKFPISRPNLTFSTLTVSNMSPEDSSIYLCSASGPRSNEKLFFGSGTQLSVL.

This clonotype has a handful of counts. This CDR3 is CASSDNNREPGANVLTF. The CDR3 region has the DNA TGTGCCAGCAGTGACAATAACAGGGAACCTGGGGCCAACGTCCTGACTTTC. This rearrangement joins TRBV25-1 to TRBJ2-6, with D possibly TRBD1 on 6 matching bases. Germline values: CDR1 MGHDK, CDR2 SYGVNS. Trimming pared 3 bases from V and 2 bases from J, leaving 14 bases between. CDR3 length: 17 amino acids. The entire variable domain, with the rest obtained from reference TRBV25-1 and TRBJ2-6, is as follows: EADIYQTPRYLVIGTGKKITLECSQTMGHDKMYWYQQDPGMELHLIHYSYGVNSTEKGDLSSESTVSRIRTEHFPLTLESARPSHTSQYLCASSDNNREPGANVLTFGAGSRLTVL.

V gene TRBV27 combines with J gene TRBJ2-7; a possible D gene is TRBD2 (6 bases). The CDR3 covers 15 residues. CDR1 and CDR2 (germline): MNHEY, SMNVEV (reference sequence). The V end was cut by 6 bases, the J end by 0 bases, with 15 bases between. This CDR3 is CASSPTPSASYEQYF. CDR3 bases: TGTGCCAGCAGCCCCACGCCTAGCGCCTCCTACGAGCAGTACTTC.

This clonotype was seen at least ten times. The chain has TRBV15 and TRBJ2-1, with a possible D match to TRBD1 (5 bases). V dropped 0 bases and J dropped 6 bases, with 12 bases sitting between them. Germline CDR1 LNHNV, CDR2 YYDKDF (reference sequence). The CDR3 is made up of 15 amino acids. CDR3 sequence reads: CATSRELQETNEQFF. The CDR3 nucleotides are TGTGCCACCAGCAGAGAACTACAGGAAACCAATGAGCAGTTCTTC.

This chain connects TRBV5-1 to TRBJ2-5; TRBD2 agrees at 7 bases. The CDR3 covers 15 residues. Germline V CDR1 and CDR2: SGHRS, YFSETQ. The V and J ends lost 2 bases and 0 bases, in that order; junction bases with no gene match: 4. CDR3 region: CASSFSGPDQETQYF. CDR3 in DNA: TGCGCCAGCAGCTTTAGCGGGCCAGACCAAGAGACCCAGTACTTC.

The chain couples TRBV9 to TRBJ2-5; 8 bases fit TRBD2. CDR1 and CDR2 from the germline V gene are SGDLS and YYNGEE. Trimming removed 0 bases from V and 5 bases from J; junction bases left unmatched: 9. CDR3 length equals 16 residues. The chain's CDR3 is CASSVGVGGALETQYF. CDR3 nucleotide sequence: TGTGCCAGCAGCGTAGGAGTCGGGGGGGCCCTGGAGACCCAGTACTTC.

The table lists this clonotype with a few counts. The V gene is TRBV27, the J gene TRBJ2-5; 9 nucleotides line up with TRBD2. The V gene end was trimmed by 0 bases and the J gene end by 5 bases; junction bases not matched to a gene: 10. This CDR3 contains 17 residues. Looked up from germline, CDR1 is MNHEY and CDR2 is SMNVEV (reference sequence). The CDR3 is CASSLSKASGTDETQYF. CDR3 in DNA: TGTGCCAGCAGTTTATCGAAGGCTAGCGGGACGGATGAGACCCAGTACTTC.

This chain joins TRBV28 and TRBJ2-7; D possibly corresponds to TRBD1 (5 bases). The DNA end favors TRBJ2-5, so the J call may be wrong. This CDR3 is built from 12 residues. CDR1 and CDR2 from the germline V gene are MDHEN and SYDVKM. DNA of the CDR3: TGTGCCAGCACCCCAGGGTTGGGGACCCAGTACTTC. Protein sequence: CASTPGLGTQYF.

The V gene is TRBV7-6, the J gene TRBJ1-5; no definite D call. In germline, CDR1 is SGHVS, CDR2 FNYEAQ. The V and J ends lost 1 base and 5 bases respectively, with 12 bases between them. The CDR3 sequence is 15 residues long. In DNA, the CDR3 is TGTGCCAGCAGCTTAGAATCAAGGGAGGATCAGCCCCAGCATTTT. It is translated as CASSLESREDQPQHF.

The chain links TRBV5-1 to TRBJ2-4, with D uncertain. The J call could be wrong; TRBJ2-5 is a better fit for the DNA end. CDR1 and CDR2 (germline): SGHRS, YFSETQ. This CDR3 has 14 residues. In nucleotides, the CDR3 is TGCGCCAGCAGCTTATTGGGTCACCAAGAGACCCAGTACTTC. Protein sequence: CASSLLGHQETQYF.

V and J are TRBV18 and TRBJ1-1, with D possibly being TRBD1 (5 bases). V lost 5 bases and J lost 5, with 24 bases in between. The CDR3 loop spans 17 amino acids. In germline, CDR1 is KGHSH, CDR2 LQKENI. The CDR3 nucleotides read TGTGCCAGCTCAGATACGACCGGGAGGTTAAGGGGTACTGAAGCTTTCTTT. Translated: CASSDTTGRLRGTEAFF.

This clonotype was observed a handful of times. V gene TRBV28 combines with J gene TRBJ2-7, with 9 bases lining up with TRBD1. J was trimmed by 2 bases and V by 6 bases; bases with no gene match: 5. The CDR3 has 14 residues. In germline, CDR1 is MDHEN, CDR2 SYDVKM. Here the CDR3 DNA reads TGTGCCAGCAGAACAGGGGGCCGCCCCTACGAGCAGTACTTC. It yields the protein CASRTGGRPYEQYF.

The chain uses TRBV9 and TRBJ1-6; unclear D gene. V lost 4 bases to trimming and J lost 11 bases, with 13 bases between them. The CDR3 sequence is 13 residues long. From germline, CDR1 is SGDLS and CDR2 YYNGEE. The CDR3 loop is CASSTRDRTPLHF. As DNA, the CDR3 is TGTGCCAGCAGCACCCGAGATAGAACACCCCTCCACTTT.

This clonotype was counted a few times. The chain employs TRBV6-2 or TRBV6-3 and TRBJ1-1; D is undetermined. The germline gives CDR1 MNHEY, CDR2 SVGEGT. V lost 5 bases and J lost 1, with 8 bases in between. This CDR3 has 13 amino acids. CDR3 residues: CASSPTPNTEAFF. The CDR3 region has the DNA TGTGCCAGCAGTCCGACACCGAACACTGAAGCTTTCTTT.

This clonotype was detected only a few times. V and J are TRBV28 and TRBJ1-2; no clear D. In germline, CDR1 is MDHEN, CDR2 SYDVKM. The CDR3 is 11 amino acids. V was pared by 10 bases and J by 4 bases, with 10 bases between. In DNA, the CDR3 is TGTGCCAATCGGGGTTTCTATGGCTACACCTTC. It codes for CANRGFYGYTF.

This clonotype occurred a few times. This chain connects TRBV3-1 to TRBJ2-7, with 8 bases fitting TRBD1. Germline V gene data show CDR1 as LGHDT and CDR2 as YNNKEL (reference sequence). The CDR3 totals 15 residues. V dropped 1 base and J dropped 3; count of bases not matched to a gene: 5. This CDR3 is CASSQVSDRDYEQYF. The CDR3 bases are TGTGCCAGCAGCCAAGTTTCGGACAGGGACTACGAGCAGTACTTC.

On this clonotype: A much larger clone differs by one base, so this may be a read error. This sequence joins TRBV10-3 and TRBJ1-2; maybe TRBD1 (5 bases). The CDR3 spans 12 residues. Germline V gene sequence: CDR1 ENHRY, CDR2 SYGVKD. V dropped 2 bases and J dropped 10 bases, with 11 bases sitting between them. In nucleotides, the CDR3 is TGTGCCATCAGTGAGAAGGGGAACGACTACACCTTC. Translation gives CAISEKGNDYTF.

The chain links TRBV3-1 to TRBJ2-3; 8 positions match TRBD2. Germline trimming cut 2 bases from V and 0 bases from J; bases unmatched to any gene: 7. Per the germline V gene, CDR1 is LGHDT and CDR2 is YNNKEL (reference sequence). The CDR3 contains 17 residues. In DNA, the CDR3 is TGTGCCAGCAGCCAACCCCTACGGGGGGGTAGCACAGATACGCAGTATTTT. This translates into CASSQPLRGGSTDTQYF.

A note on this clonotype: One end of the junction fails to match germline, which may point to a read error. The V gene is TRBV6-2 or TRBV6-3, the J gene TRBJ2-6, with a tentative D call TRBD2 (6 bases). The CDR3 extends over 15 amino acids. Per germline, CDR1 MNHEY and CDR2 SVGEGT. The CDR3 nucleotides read TGTGCCAGCAGTTATGGGGGGACTGGGGCCAACGTCCCGACTTTC. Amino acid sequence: CASSYGGTGANVPTF.

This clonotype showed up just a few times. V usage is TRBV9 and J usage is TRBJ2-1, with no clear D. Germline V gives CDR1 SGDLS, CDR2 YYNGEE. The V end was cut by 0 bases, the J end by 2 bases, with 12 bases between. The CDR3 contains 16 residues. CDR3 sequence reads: CASSVAGAPTYNEQFF. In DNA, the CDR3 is TGTGCCAGCAGCGTAGCTGGCGCCCCGACCTACAATGAGCAGTTCTTC.

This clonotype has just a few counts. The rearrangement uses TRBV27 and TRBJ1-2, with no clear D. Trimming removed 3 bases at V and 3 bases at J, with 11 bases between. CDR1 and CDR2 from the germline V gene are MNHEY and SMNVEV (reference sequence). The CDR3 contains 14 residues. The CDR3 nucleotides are TGTGCCAGCAGTTTTTCCGGAAAATACTATGGCTACACCTTC. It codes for CASSFSGKYYGYTF.

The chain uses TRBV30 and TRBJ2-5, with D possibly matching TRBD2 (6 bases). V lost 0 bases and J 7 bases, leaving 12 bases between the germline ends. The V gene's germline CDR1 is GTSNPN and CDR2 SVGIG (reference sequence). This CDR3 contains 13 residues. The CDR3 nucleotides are TGTGCCTGGAGTGTTGGAGGGATGGGGACCCAGTACTTC. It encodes CAWSVGGMGTQYF.

For the CDR3, the DNA is TGTGCCAGCAGCCCCTCAGTAACTTACTACGAGCAGTACTTC. This translates into CASSPSVTYYEQYF. The chain has TRBV7-9 and TRBJ2-7, with D unclear. The germline V gene encodes CDR1 SEHNR and CDR2 FQNEAQ (reference sequence). The CDR3 totals 14 residues. V gave up 5 bases and J gave up 3 bases, with 14 bases separating them.

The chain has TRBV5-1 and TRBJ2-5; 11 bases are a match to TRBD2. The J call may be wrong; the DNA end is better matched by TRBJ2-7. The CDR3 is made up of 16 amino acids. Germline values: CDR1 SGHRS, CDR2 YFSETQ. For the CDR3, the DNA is TGCGCCAGCAGCGCGTTGACTAGCGGGGCTCACTACGAGCAGTACTTC. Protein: CASSALTSGAHYEQYF.